Listed here are 26 T cell receptor beta chains from one sample, sequenced in a study of technical replicates of blood from several donors. Profiling relied on immunoSEQ multiplex PCR, and the TCRdb table lists in-frame clones only, not all of them. The repertoire holds under 15,000 clones, with 79% as singletons. Specimen: PBMCs. The source is a human donor in good health.

The chain carries TRBV6-5 and TRBJ2-7; 8 nucleotides match TRBD1. Trimming removed 5 bases from V and 5 bases from J; junction bases left unmatched: 11. Germline V CDR1 and CDR2: MNHEY, SVGAGI. The CDR3 has 15 residues. CDR3 coding DNA: TGTGCCAGCAGTAGAACAGGGGGTCTCTGGGACGAGCAGTACTTC. Encoded protein: CASSRTGGLWDEQYF.

The rearrangement joins TRBV7-8 to TRBJ1-1; 7 bases map to TRBD1. Germline V gene sequence: CDR1 SGHVS, CDR2 FQNEAQ. The CDR3 is 15 amino acids. V lost 3 bases and J lost 1; bases outside the gene matches: 5. The CDR3 is CASSFVQGTNTEAFF. CDR3 coding DNA: TGTGCCAGCAGCTTTGTACAGGGGACGAACACTGAAGCTTTCTTT.

V is TRBV19 and J is TRBJ1-1; D call uncertain. The CDR3 runs 12 residues. CDR1 LNHDA and CDR2 SQIVND come from the germline V gene (reference sequence). V was cut by 3 bases and J by 6 bases, with 8 bases left in between. The CDR3: CASSMQRAEAFF. The CDR3, as DNA: TGTGCCAGTAGTATGCAGCGAGCTGAAGCTTTCTTT.

This chain uses TRBV25-1 with TRBJ2-7; 10 bases are shared with TRBD1. Trimming took 7 bases from V and 5 from J; bases not matched to a gene: 11. The germline V gene has CDR1 MGHDK and CDR2 SYGVNS. CDR3 length equals 15 residues. CDR3 coding DNA: TGTGCCAGCAATGGGGGGACAGGGGTTTATCACGAGCAGTACTTC. Protein sequence: CASNGGTGVYHEQYF.

The chain carries TRBV10-3 and TRBJ1-1, with TRBD1 matching 8 bases. The length of the CDR3 is 15 residues. The V gene's germline CDR1 is ENHRY and CDR2 SYGVKD. Germline trimming cut 3 bases from V and 7 bases from J; bases unmatched to any gene: 10. CDR3 amino acids: CAISDVDRGGSEAFF. CDR3 bases: TGTGCCATCAGTGATGTCGACAGGGGCGGCAGTGAAGCTTTCTTT.

This chain connects TRBV6-6 to TRBJ2-2, with 7 nucleotides matching TRBD2. Germline-derived CDR1 and CDR2 are MNHNY and SVGAGI (reference sequence). Trimming at V came to 2 bases and at J to 6 bases, leaving 9 bases not matched to a gene. The CDR3 runs to 16 residues. The CDR3 protein is CASSYDAGVAAGELFF. DNA for the CDR3: TGTGCCAGCAGTTACGATGCGGGAGTGGCGGCCGGGGAGCTGTTTTTT.

This clone was detected only a few times. The CDR3 sequence: CASSLEAQGTGELFF. The CDR3 DNA sequence: TGTGCCAGCAGCTTAGAGGCGCAGGGAACCGGGGAGCTGTTTTTT. The chain uses TRBV7-2 and TRBJ2-2; TRBD1 is a possible D gene (5 bases). The CDR3 contains 15 residues. The V and J ends lost 1 base and 5 bases respectively, with 11 bases between them. Germline CDR1 and CDR2: SGHTA and FQGNSA.

This chain connects TRBV7-9 to TRBJ2-3; TRBD2 is a possible D gene (5 bases). This CDR3 region has 17 residues. The V gene's germline CDR1 is SEHNR and CDR2 FQNEAQ (reference sequence). V lost 6 bases and J 4 bases, leaving 23 bases between the germline ends. CDR3 in amino acids: CASSSRRGGFAADTQYF. The CDR3 nucleotides read TGTGCCAGCAGTTCTAGACGGGGTGGTTTTGCAGCAGATACGCAGTATTTT.

V is TRBV5-1 and J is TRBJ1-1, with D perhaps TRBD1 (5 bases). Germline loops: CDR1 SGHRS, CDR2 YFSETQ. The V end lost 5 bases, the J end lost 1 base, and 9 bases lay between the germline ends. The CDR3 length is 13 residues. The CDR3 spells CASRVGQNTEAFF. The CDR3 DNA reads TGCGCCAGCAGAGTGGGGCAGAACACTGAAGCTTTCTTT.

The sample holds one count of this clone. The chain has TRBV6-1 and TRBJ2-3; the match to TRBD2 covers 14 bases. Germline V gene lookup returns CDR1 MNHNS and CDR2 SASEGT. V dropped 4 bases and J dropped 3; count of bases not matched to a gene: 0. The CDR3 is 15 residues long. This CDR3 reads CASSGLAGGTDTQYF. DNA for the CDR3: TGTGCCAGCAGTGGACTAGCGGGAGGGACAGATACGCAGTATTTT.

The chain links TRBV7-9 to TRBJ2-2, with 7 bases aligning to TRBD2. With 1 base clipped from V and 5 bases from J, the junction kept 4 bases outside the gene matches. This CDR3 contains 15 residues. The germline V gene has CDR1 SEHNR and CDR2 FQNEAQ (reference sequence). As DNA, the CDR3 is TGTGCCAGCAGCTTAGTGACTAGCAGGACCGGGGAGCTGTTTTTT. Residues: CASSLVTSRTGELFF.

The rearrangement uses TRBV10-3 and TRBJ2-7; 9 bases map to TRBD1. J gave up 1 base and V 6 bases, and 10 bases lay outside the gene matches. Per germline, CDR1 ENHRY and CDR2 SYGVKD. The CDR3 length is 16 residues. In nucleotides, the CDR3 is TGTGCCATCAGGGGACAGGGAAGGGTTGGGTCCTACGAGCAGTACTTC. Amino acid sequence: CAIRGQGRVGSYEQYF.

The V call is TRBV5-1, the J call TRBJ2-1; 10 bases align to TRBD2. This CDR3 region has 15 residues. CDR1 is SGHRS, CDR2 YFSETQ, per germline. V gave up 2 bases and J gave up 9 bases; unmatched junction bases: 8. In DNA, the CDR3 is TGCGCCAGCAGCTTAGATCTAGCGGGAGTGGGTGAGCAGTTCTTC. It is translated as CASSLDLAGVGEQFF. The full variable domain, in which reference TRBV5-1 and TRBJ2-1 provide the parts outside the CDR3, is KAGVTQTPRYLIKTRGQQVTLSCSPISGHRSVSWYQQTPGQGLQFLFEYFSETQRNKGNFPGRFSGRQFSNSRSEMNVSTLELGDSALYLCASSLDLAGVGEQFFGPGTRLTVL.

The chain joins TRBV7-8 to TRBJ2-5; D unclear. CDR1 and CDR2 (germline): SGHVS, FQNEAQ. This CDR3 is 15 amino acids long. The V and J ends lost 8 bases and 5 bases respectively, with 21 bases between them. CDR3 residues: CASFTLAPSRETQYF. CDR3 DNA sequence: TGTGCCAGCTTCACCCTGGCACCCTCGCGGGAGACCCAGTACTTC.

The V call is TRBV9, the J call TRBJ2-1; TRBD2 matches 12 bases. Trimming cost V 0 bases and J 3 bases; bases outside gene matches: 4. CDR3 length: 17 residues. CDR1 is SGDLS, CDR2 YYNGEE, per germline. The CDR3 is CASSVEGLAGNYNEQFF. The CDR3 coding sequence is TGTGCCAGCAGCGTAGAAGGACTAGCGGGAAACTACAATGAGCAGTTCTTC.

The V and J genes are TRBV5-6 and TRBJ2-5; 10 bases match TRBD1. The CDR3 sequence is 17 residues long. V shed 5 bases and J 5 bases; nucleotides not matched to a gene: 15. Per germline, CDR1 SGHDT and CDR2 YYEEEE. The CDR3 sequence is CASRSGTGVSNVETQYF. The CDR3 nucleotides are TGTGCCAGCAGATCCGGGACAGGGGTATCGAATGTGGAGACCCAGTACTTC. Drawing the rest from reference TRBV5-6 and TRBJ2-5, the complete variable domain is DAGVTQSPTHLIKTRGQQVTLRCSPKSGHDTVSWYQQALGQGPQFIFQYYEEEERQRGNFPDRFSGHQFPNYSSELNVNALLLGDSALYLCASRSGTGVSNVETQYFGPGTRLLVL.

This chain uses TRBV27 with TRBJ2-1; 7 bases fit TRBD2. Germline CDR1 MNHEY, CDR2 SMNVEV (reference sequence). The CDR3 is made up of 15 amino acids. The V gene end was trimmed by 2 bases and the J gene end by 7 bases; junction bases not matched to a gene: 8. The chain's CDR3 is CASSLTAGVINEQFF. The CDR3 DNA reads TGTGCCAGCAGTTTAACGGCGGGAGTAATAAATGAGCAGTTCTTC.

This clone showed up just a few times. An end of the junction differs from the germline gene, which may be a read error. In nucleotides, the CDR3 is TGTGCCAGCAGTTTATCGTGGGACACCACCATCTTC. Translating gives CASSLSWDTTIF. The chain combines TRBV28 with TRBJ2-7, with D perhaps matching TRBD1 (6 bases). This CDR3 has 12 amino acids. In germline, CDR1 is MDHEN, CDR2 SYDVKM.

The V gene is TRBV19, the J gene TRBJ1-5; TRBD1 agrees at 10 bases. Unmatched junction bases numbered 5, after V lost 3 bases and J lost 6 bases. The CDR3 spans 15 residues. Germline V lookup: CDR1 LNHDA, CDR2 SQIVND (reference sequence). The CDR3 reads CASSMGGTGVQPQHF. As DNA, the CDR3 is TGTGCCAGTAGTATGGGCGGGACAGGGGTTCAGCCCCAGCATTTT. Filled out from reference TRBV19 and TRBJ1-5, the complete variable domain reads DGGITQSPKYLFRKEGQNVTLSCEQNLNHDAMYWYRQDPGQGLRLIYYSQIVNDFQKGDIAEGYSVSREKKESFPLTVTSAQKNPTAFYLCASSMGGTGVQPQHFGDGTRLSIL.

In regard to this clone: The sample carries other DNA sequences with the same CDR3. The V and J genes are TRBV7-9 and TRBJ2-6; weak D call: TRBD1 (5 bases). This CDR3 is 16 amino acids long. Germline V gene data show CDR1 as SEHNR and CDR2 as FQNEAQ (reference sequence). V lost 3 bases and J 1 base, leaving 10 bases between the germline ends. The CDR3 DNA is TGTGCCAGCAGCTTGGCCCAGGGATCTGGGGCCAACGTCCTGACTTTC. Amino acids: CASSLAQGSGANVLTF.

The V call is TRBV15, the J call TRBJ2-3; a weak D match, TRBD2 (5 bases). CDR3 length equals 14 residues. CDR1 and CDR2 from the germline V gene are LNHNV and YYDKDF (reference sequence). V lost 3 bases, J lost 6 bases, and 13 bases lay in between. The CDR3 region has the DNA TGTGCCACCAGCAGGGGAGCGACTCTTGATACGCAGTATTTT. It yields the protein CATSRGATLDTQYF.

V gene TRBV19 combines with J gene TRBJ2-7; TRBD2 matches at 7 bases. Germline trimming cut 5 bases from V and 5 bases from J; bases unmatched to any gene: 6. Germline V lookup: CDR1 LNHDA, CDR2 SQIVND (reference sequence). This CDR3 has 13 amino acids. The CDR3: CASSATSEHEQYF. The DNA for the CDR3 is TGTGCCAGTAGTGCAACTAGCGAACACGAGCAGTACTTC.

The V gene is TRBV19, the J gene TRBJ1-1, with TRBD1 as a possible D gene (6 bases). The germline CDR1 and CDR2 sequences are LNHDA and SQIVND (reference sequence). The CDR3 length is 14 residues. Trimming pared 9 bases from V and 6 bases from J, leaving 20 bases between. The CDR3 DNA reads as TGTGCCAGCTCCTCCTTTGGGGCAGGGGCTGAAGCTTTCTTT. It translates to CASSSFGAGAEAFF.

The V gene is TRBV18, the J gene TRBJ2-5; 8 bases agree with TRBD2. Germline V CDR1 and CDR2: KGHSH, LQKENI. The CDR3 sequence is 15 residues long. Germline trimming cut 5 bases from V and 5 bases from J; bases unmatched to any gene: 10. In nucleotides, the CDR3 is TGTGCCAGCTCAAGACTAGCGACGGGGGAGGAGACCCAGTACTTC. This encodes CASSRLATGEETQYF.

The J gene is TRBJ1-3, the V gene TRBV9; 8 bases are shared with TRBD1. The ends lost 4 bases at V and 4 bases at J; junction bases unmatched: 4. CDR1 and CDR2 from the germline V gene are SGDLS and YYNGEE. The CDR3 has 14 amino acids. CDR3 DNA: TGTGCCAGCAGCCTGACAGGGGCCGGAAACACCATATATTTT. Amino acid sequence: CASSLTGAGNTIYF.

This clone was seen more than once but under ten times. The rearrangement uses TRBV2 and TRBJ1-5, with TRBD1 matching over 9 bases. The length of the CDR3 is 18 residues. CDR1 and CDR2 from the germline V gene are SNHLY and FYNNEI. Trimming at V came to 4 bases and at J to 4 bases, leaving 14 bases not matched to a gene. The DNA of the CDR3 is TGTGCCAGCAGTGTAAGACAGGGGGGCGGGACCCTTAATCAGCCCCAGCATTTT. Residues: CASSVRQGGGTLNQPQHF.